These T cell receptor beta chains were read from a single sample in a study of blood T cell repertoires in COVID-19. Sequencing used immunoSEQ multiplex PCR; TCRdb keeps in-frame clones, though not all of them. The sample includes around 250,000 clones, approximately 86% seen only once; the top ten take roughly 1.6%. The specimen sequenced was PBMCs or T cells enriched from blood (not recorded which). The receptors were sampled from a woman aged 45 to 65 who had recovered from COVID-19. The CDR3 runs from the conserved cysteine through the conserved F or W. The D gene is left open where the match is weak. Clone size is not always given. Where it is, it says once, few, many or a class for expanded clones.

>TRBD2|TRBJ2-3|once|TRBV6-5
CASKTSGSTDTQYF
TGTGCCAGCAAGACTAGCGGGAGCACAGATACGCAGTATTTT
>-|TRBJ1-1|-|TRBV11-2
CASSLRQISGKNTEAFF
TGTGCCAGCAGCCTTAGACAGATCAGTGGAAAAAACACTGAAGCTTTCTTT
>-|TRBJ2-1|-|TRBV7-3
CASSLARNENEQFF
TGTGCCAGCAGCTTGGCGAGGAATGAGAATGAGCAGTTCTTC
>TRBD1|TRBJ1-5|-|TRBV5-6
CASSLGRGLGQPQHF
TGTGCCAGCAGCTTGGGCAGGGGGCTAGGTCAGCCCCAGCATTTT
>TRBD1|TRBJ2-7|-|TRBV13
CASSPPGGQGYEQYF
TGTGCCAGCAGCCCCCCAGGGGGACAGGGTTACGAGCAGTACTTC
>-|TRBJ2-7|-|TRBV28
CASKDGTYEQYF
TGTGCCAGCAAGGACGGGACCTACGAGCAGTACTTC
>-|TRBJ2-7|-|TRBV6-1
CASSDRQISYEQYF
TGTGCCAGCAGTGACAGGCAGATTTCCTACGAGCAGTACTTC
>TRBD2|TRBJ2-5|-|TRBV9
CASSVGRRVAGGSETQYF
TGTGCCAGCAGCGTAGGCAGGAGAGTAGCGGGAGGATCGGAGACCCAGTACTTC
>-|TRBJ1-1|-|TRBV29-1
CSVDRAAEAFF
TGCAGCGTTGACAGGGCGGCTGAAGCTTTCTTT
>-|TRBJ1-1|-|TRBV28
CASSFLAVNTEAFF
TGTGCCAGCAGTTTTTTGGCGGTGAACACTGAAGCTTTCTTT
>TRBD1|TRBJ1-2|-|TRBV5-1
CASSKIGQAYGYTF
TGCGCCAGCAGCAAAATCGGACAGGCATATGGCTACACCTTC
>TRBD2|TRBJ2-3|-|TRBV7-9
CASSLGGGLQDTQYF
TGTGCCAGCAGCTTAGGGGGGGGGTTGCAAGATACGCAGTATTTT
>-|TRBJ1-2|-|TRBV4-2
CASSQDQGYTF
TGTGCCAGCAGCCAAGATCAAGGCTACACCTTC
>TRBD1|TRBJ2-7|-|TRBV4-2
CASSHLTPGTGDNGEQYF
TGTGCCAGCAGCCACCTCACCCCCGGGACAGGGGATAATGGCGAGCAGTACTTC